This T cell receptor beta chain was documented in a study of T-cell reconstitution after alpha-beta-depleted transplantation in children. The CDR3 loop spans 17 amino acids. The J segment lost 5 bases and the V segment lost 0 bases, leaving 5 bases of the junction unmatched. Researchers prepared the TCRbeta library using unique molecular identifiers, the study reports. TCRdb ran MiXCR on the PCR reads and lists one entry per CDR3 protein. The repertoire includes 350,000 to 400,000 distinct CDR3 sequences, about a fifth of them detected once, and 3.8% sits in the top ten. This clonotype was sampled from a human donor who donated a stem cell graft to a child with acute myeloid leukemia. The chain links TRBV12-3 or TRBV12-4 to TRBJ2-3, with TRBD2 matching 13 bases. The input for sequencing was PBMCs from the stem cell graft donor, taken from the stem cell graft. The CDR3 sequence: CASSLAGLAGFGDTQYF. DNA of the CDR3: TGTGCCAGCAGTTTAGCGGGACTAGCGGGATTTGGAGATACGCAGTATTTT.